The clone carrying this TCR beta chain was seen once. Its target is unknown. This sample stems from a study of graft-versus-host responses after intestinal transplantation. Turning to the study itself: Transplants were multivisceral, liver-intestinal, or isolated intestinal. Overall study findings and caveats: Recipient marrow harbored GvH clones, some of which surfaced first in ileum or blood.

Using immunoSEQ multiplex PCR, the repertoire was profiled, and TCRdb retains in-frame clones only, with some absent. The sample lists 98,000 or so clones; 86% were seen once. CDR3 length equals 13 residues. Germline loops: CDR1 ENHRY, CDR2 SYGVKD. This specimen was PBMCs, taken 255 days after intestinal transplant. The chain links TRBV10-3 to TRBJ2-5; D might be TRBD1 (5 bases). The DNA end is a closer match to TRBJ2-7, so the J assignment may be wrong. The clonotype comes from a human patient who received an intestinal transplant, so some T cells may come from the graft donor. The DNA for the CDR3 is TGTGCCATCCGAAGTGGGGCCTCCTACGAGCAGTACTTC. Its translation: CAIRSGASYEQYF.